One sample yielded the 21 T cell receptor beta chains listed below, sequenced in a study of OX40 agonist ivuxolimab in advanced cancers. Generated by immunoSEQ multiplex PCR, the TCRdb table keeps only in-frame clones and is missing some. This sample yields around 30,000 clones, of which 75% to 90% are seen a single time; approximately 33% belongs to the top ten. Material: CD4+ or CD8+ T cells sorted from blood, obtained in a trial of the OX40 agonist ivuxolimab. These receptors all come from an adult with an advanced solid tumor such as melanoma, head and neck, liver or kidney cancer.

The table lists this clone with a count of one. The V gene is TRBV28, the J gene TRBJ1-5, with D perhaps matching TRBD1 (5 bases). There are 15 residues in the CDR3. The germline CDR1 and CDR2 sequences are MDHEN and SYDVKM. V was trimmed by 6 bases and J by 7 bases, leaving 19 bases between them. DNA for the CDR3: TGTGCCAGCAGCCCCCCGGATGTGAGGGGACAGCCCCAGCATTTT. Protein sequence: CASSPPDVRGQPQHF.

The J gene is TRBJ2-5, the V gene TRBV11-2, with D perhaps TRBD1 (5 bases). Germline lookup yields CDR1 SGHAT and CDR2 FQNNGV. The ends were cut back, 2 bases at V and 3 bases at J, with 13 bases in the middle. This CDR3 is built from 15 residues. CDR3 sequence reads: CASSLSPKGEETQYF. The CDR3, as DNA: TGTGCCAGCAGCTTATCCCCCAAAGGGGAAGAGACCCAGTACTTC.

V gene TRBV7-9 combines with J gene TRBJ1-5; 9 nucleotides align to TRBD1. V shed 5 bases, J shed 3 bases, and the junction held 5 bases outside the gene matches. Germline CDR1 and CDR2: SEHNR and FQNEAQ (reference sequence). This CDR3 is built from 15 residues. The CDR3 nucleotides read TGTGCCAGCAGCGCGGGACAGGGAGACAATCAGCCCCAGCATTTT. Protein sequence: CASSAGQGDNQPQHF.

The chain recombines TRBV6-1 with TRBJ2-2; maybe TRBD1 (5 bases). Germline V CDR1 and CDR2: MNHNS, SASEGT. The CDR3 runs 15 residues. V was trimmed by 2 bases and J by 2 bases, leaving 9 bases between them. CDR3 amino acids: CASSEWGFNTGELFF. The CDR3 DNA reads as TGTGCCAGCAGTGAATGGGGCTTTAACACCGGGGAGCTGTTTTTT.

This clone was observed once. In nucleotides, the CDR3 is TGTGCCAGCAGTGCCGGAGCGGCCGCCTACAATGAGCAGTTCTTC. Translated: CASSAGAAAYNEQFF. The rearrangement joins TRBV27 to TRBJ2-1, with a weak D call TRBD2 (5 bases). The CDR3 length is 15 residues. The V and J ends lost 5 bases and 2 bases respectively, with 13 bases between them. Germline assignment: CDR1 MNHEY and CDR2 SMNVEV (reference sequence).

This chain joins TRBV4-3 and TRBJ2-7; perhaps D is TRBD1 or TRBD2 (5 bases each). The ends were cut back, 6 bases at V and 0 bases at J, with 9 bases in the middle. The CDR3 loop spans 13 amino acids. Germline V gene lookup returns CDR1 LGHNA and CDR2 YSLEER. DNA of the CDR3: TGCGCCAGCAGGGCTGGGGGCTCCTACGAGCAGTACTTC. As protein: CASRAGGSYEQYF.

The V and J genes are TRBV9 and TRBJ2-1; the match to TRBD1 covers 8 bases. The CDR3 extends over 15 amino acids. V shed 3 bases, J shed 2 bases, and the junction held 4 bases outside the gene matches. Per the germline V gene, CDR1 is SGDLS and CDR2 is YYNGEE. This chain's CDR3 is CASSGRDRPYNEQFF. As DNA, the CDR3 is TGTGCCAGCAGCGGCCGGGACAGGCCCTACAATGAGCAGTTCTTC.

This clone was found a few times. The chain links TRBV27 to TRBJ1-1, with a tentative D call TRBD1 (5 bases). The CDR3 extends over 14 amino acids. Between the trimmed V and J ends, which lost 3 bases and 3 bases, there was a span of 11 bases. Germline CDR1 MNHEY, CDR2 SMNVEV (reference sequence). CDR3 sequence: CASSFMGTYTEAFF. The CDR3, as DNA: TGTGCCAGCAGTTTTATGGGGACCTACACTGAAGCTTTCTTT.

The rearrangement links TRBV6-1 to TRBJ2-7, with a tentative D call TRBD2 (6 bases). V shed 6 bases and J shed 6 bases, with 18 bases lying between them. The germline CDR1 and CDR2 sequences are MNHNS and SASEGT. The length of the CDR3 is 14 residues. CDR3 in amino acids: CASREPTGGSEQYF. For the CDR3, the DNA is TGTGCCAGCAGAGAGCCCACCGGGGGATCCGAGCAGTACTTC.

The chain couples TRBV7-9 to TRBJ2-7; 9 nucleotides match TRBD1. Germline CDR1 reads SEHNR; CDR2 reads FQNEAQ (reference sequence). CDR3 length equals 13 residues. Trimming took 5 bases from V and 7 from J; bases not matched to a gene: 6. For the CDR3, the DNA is TGTGCCAGCAGCCCACAGGGGGCAGGGGAGCAGTACTTC. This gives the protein CASSPQGAGEQYF.

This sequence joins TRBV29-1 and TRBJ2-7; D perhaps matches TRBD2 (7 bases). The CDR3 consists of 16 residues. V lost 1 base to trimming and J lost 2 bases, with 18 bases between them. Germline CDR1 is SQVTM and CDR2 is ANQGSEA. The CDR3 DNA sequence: TGCAGCGTTGAAGCGAGGGGGGGAGAATCAACCTACGAGCAGTACTTC. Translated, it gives CSVEARGGESTYEQYF.

Here the CDR3 reads CASSFSPGASHEQYF. CDR3 nucleotide sequence: TGTGCCAGCAGTTTTTCGCCAGGGGCTTCCCACGAGCAGTACTTC. V and J are TRBV27 and TRBJ2-7; D may be TRBD1 (6 bases). This CDR3 has 15 residues. Germline loops: CDR1 MNHEY, CDR2 SMNVEV (reference sequence). With 3 bases removed from V and 5 bases from J, the gap between germline ends came to 17 bases.

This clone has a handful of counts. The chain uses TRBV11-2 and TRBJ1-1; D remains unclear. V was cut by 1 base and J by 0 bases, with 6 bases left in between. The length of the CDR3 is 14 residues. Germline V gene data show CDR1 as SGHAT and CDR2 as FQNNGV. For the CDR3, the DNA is TGTGCCAGCAGCTTAGCCCCGGTGAACACTGAAGCTTTCTTT. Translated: CASSLAPVNTEAFF.

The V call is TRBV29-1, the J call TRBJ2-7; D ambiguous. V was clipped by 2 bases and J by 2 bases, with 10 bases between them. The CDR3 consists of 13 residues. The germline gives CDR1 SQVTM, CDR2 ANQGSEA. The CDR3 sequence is CSVETGTPYEQYF. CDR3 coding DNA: TGCAGCGTTGAAACGGGTACGCCCTACGAGCAGTACTTC.

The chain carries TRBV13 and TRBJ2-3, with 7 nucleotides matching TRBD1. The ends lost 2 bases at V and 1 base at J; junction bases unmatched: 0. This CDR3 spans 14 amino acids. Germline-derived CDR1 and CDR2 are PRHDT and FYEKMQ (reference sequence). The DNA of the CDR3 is TGTGCCAGCAGCTTAAGGGGGCGCACAGATACGCAGTATTTT. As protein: CASSLRGRTDTQYF.

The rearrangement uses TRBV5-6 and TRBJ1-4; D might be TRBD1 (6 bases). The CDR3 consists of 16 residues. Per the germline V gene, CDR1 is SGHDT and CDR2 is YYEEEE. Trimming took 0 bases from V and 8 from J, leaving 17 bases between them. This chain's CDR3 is CASSLERSGVGEKLFF. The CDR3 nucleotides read TGTGCCAGCAGCTTGGAGAGGTCAGGGGTTGGGGAAAAACTGTTTTTT.

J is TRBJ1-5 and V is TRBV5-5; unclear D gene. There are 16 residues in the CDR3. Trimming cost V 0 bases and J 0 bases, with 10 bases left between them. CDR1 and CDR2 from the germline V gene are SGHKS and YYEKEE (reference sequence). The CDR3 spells CASSLAQPYSNQPQHF. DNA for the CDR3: TGTGCCAGCAGCTTGGCCCAGCCTTATAGCAATCAGCCCCAGCATTTT.

CDR3 sequence: CASSPPTRGTGELFF. DNA of the CDR3: TGTGCCAGCAGTCCTCCGACCCGGGGCACCGGGGAGCTGTTTTTT. The chain couples TRBV28 to TRBJ2-2; maybe TRBD2 (5 bases). Deletions cut 5 bases from V and 4 bases from J, with 14 bases between. This CDR3 region has 15 residues. The germline V gene has CDR1 MDHEN and CDR2 SYDVKM.

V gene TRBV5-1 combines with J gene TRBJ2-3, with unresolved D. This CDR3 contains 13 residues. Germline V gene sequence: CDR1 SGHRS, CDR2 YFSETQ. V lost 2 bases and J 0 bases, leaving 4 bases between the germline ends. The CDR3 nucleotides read TGCGCCAGCAGCTTCGACAGCACAGATACGCAGTATTTT. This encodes CASSFDSTDTQYF.

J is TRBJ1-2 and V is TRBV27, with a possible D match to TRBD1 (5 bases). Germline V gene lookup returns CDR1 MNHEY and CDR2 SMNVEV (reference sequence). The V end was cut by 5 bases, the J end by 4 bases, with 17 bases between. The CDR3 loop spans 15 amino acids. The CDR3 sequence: CASSRQNSAVYGYTF. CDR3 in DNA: TGTGCCAGCAGTAGACAGAACTCAGCGGTCTATGGCTACACCTTC.

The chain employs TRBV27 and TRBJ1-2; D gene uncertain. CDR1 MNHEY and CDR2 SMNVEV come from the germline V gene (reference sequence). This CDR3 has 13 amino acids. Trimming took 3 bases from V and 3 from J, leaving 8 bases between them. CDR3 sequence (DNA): TGTGCCAGCAGTTTTACTGGCGACTATGGCTACACCTTC. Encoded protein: CASSFTGDYGYTF.